This is a list of T cell receptor beta chains from one sample in a study of T cell repertoires in cytomegalovirus infection. MiXCR, run by TCRdb on the reads, gives a single entry per CDR3 protein. The sample consists of some 150,000 distinct CDR3 sequences, 20% to 30% of them appearing once. Sample: PBMCs. All receptors come from a human donor in good health (CMV status not recorded). Some clones in this sample may be carry-over from other donors' samples. Both conserved end residues are part of each CDR3. Each record gives: D gene, J gene, V gene, clone size, CDR3 DNA, CDR3 protein. D genes are given only for firm matches. Not all rows give a size; the values are once, few, many and, for expanded clones, a class.

TRBD1 TRBJ2-1 TRBV7-8 many TGTGCCAGCAGCACATACAGGGGGCTCTCCTACAATGAGCAGTTCTTC CASSTYRGLSYNEQFF
- TRBJ2-5 TRBV15 - TGTGCCACCAGCAGAGCTGGGGGGCTGGAGACCCAGTACTTC CATSRAGGLETQYF
TRBD1 TRBJ1-4 TRBV5-1 - TGCGCCAGCAGCCAAAATCCGGGACAGGGAGAAAAACTGTTTTTT CASSQNPGQGEKLFF
TRBD2 TRBJ2-3 TRBV9 - TGTGCCAGCAGCCTGTCTAGCGGGGAGACAGATACGCAGTATTTT CASSLSSGETDTQYF
- TRBJ1-1 TRBV6-2/TRBV6-3 few TGTGCCAGCAGTTACTCGATGAGGTGGGTCGTCCCAACCGAAGCTTTCTTT CASSYSMRWVVPTEAFF
- TRBJ1-5 TRBV11-2 few TGTGCCAGCAGCTTAGGAGGGGAAGGCTATCAGCCCCAGCATTTT CASSLGGEGYQPQHF
- TRBJ2-7 TRBV7-2 many TGTGCCAGCAGCTTAGTTGAGCTGGGAGGCTACGAGCAGTACTTC CASSLVELGGYEQYF
- TRBJ2-3 TRBV6-4 - TGTGCCAGCAGTGGGGGGGCAGGGGGAGATACGCAGTATTTT CASSGGAGGDTQYF
TRBD1 TRBJ1-5 TRBV10-3 few TGTGCCATCAAGAGGACAGGGGACGATCAGCCCCAGCATTTT CAIKRTGDDQPQHF
TRBD1 TRBJ1-1 TRBV20-1 few TGCAGTGCTAGTGGGACAGGGCACACTGAAGCTTTCTTT CSASGTGHTEAFF
- TRBJ2-7 TRBV7-9 many TGTGCCAGCAGCCCTTCCTTCGACAGAACCAACTACGAGCAGTACTTC CASSPSFDRTNYEQYF
- TRBJ1-1 TRBV5-6 - TGTGCCAGCAGCTTCGTCCAGGACAGTGAAGCTTTCTTT CASSFVQDSEAFF
TRBD2 TRBJ2-2 TRBV7-2 many TGTGCCAGCAGCCCCCCTAGCGGTGCGAACACCGGGGAGCTGTTTTTT CASSPPSGANTGELFF
- TRBJ2-7 TRBV7-8 - TGTGCCAGCAGCTCGCGGAACAGGGAACAATACTACGAGCAGTACTTC CASSSRNREQYYEQYF
TRBD1 TRBJ1-2 TRBV6-2/TRBV6-3 few TGTGCCAGCACCACGGTCGCGAGACAGGGGACAGGATATGGCTACACCTTC CASTTVARQGTGYGYTF
- TRBJ2-3 TRBV18 - TGTGCCAGCTCACCAGGTCTAGGGGGAAACACAGATACGCAGTATTTT CASSPGLGGNTDTQYF
- TRBJ2-7 TRBV25-1 once TGTGCCAGCACTAGCTACTCCTACGAGCAGTACTTC CASTSYSYEQYF
- TRBJ2-6 TRBV19 few TGTGCCAGTAGTATAGCGGCGGGAGGGGCCAACGTCCTGACTTTC CASSIAAGGANVLTF
TRBD2 TRBJ2-1 TRBV12-5 - TGTGCTAGTGGTTTGGTATTGACTAGCGACTACAATGAGCAGTTCTTC CASGLVLTSDYNEQFF
- TRBJ2-7 TRBV27 few TGTGCCAGCAGTTTATCGGAAGGGGCAGAGCAGTACTTC CASSLSEGAEQYF
TRBD2 TRBJ2-5 TRBV5-1 few TGCGCCAGCAGCTCGGACCGGGACTACTCCTTC CASSSDRDYSF
TRBD2 TRBJ2-7 TRBV7-9 - TGTGCCAGCAGCGCACCCGACCTAGCGGGGGGCGACTCCTACGAGCAGTACTTC CASSAPDLAGGDSYEQYF
- TRBJ2-7 TRBV5-1 few TGCGCCAGCAGCTTGGAAGGGACCAGAGGGAACGAGCAGTACTTC CASSLEGTRGNEQYF
- TRBJ1-1 TRBV5-6 few TGTGCCAGCAGCTTGTGGCACACTGAAGCTTTCTTT CASSLWHTEAFF
- TRBJ2-7 TRBV7-3 few TGTGCCAGCAGCCACGTGCAGGGTGCCGAGCAGTACTTC CASSHVQGAEQYF
- TRBJ1-5 TRBV7-9 - TGTGCCAGCAGCGCCGAAGGAAGCAATCAGCCCCAGCATTTT CASSAEGSNQPQHF
TRBD1 TRBJ1-1 TRBV6-4 - TGTGCCAGCAGGGGACAGGGACCTGAAGCTTTCTTT CASRGQGPEAFF
TRBD2 TRBJ2-1 TRBV15 few TGTGCCACCAGCACCGGGACTAGCGGCAACAATGAGCAGTTCTTC CATSTGTSGNNEQFF
- TRBJ2-7 TRBV6-2/TRBV6-3 - TGTGCCAGCAGATACTCCGGGACACCCACCTACGAGCAGTACTTC CASRYSGTPTYEQYF
- TRBJ2-7 TRBV9 - TGTGCCAGCAGCGTAGCCCCGTCCTACGAGCAGTACTTC CASSVAPSYEQYF
TRBD1 TRBJ2-1 TRBV7-2 many TGTGCCAGCAGCTTAGTTGGGACAGGGACCTACAATGAGCAGTTCTTC CASSLVGTGTYNEQFF
- TRBJ1-2 TRBV12-3/TRBV12-4 - TGTGCCAGCAGTTTCGGAAGGGGTGGCTACACCTTC CASSFGRGGYTF
- TRBJ2-5 TRBV12-3/TRBV12-4 - TGTGCCAGCTCCGCAGGGGGGGAGCAAGAGACCCAGTACTTC CASSAGGEQETQYF
- TRBJ2-1 TRBV7-2 many TGTGCCAGCAGCCTAGCCTCCTACAATGAGCAGTTCTTC CASSLASYNEQFF
- TRBJ2-7 TRBV7-3 - TGTGCCAGCAGCTCAAAAACCGGACAGACTGCCGAGCAGTACTTC CASSSKTGQTAEQYF
TRBD2 TRBJ2-1 TRBV7-2 many TGTGCCAGCAGCCCCCGGACTAGCATTGGCAATGAGCAGTTCTTC CASSPRTSIGNEQFF
- TRBJ2-5 TRBV28 - TGTGCCAGCAGTGGGCCGGGGGTAGATGAGACCCAGTACTTC CASSGPGVDETQYF
- TRBJ2-7 TRBV28 - TGTGCCAGCAGTTTATCGGACAGTAACGGCTACGAGCAGTACTTC CASSLSDSNGYEQYF
- TRBJ2-7 TRBV14 - TGTGCCAGCAGCCAGGCCTCCGGGATCACCTACGAGCAGTACTTC CASSQASGITYEQYF